A selection of T cell receptor beta chains follows, all from one sample in a study of T cells in Graves' hyperthyroidism and ophthalmopathy. TCRdb used MiXCR to reprocess the multiplex PCR reads, holding one entry per CDR3 protein. The data show around 350,000 distinct CDR3 sequences, approximately 19% seen once. The sample comprised blood. These TCRs come from a woman under 30 with Graves' hyperthyroidism. The CDR3 runs from the conserved cysteine through the conserved F or W. A D gene is named only where the DNA matches it firmly. Only some rows state a clone size, as once, few, many or a class for expanded clones.

d_call	j_call	clone_size	v_call	cdr3_nt	cdr3_aa
-	TRBJ2-2	few	TRBV20-1	TGCAGTGCTACCCGCCCTTTGTACACCGGGGAGCTGTTTTTT	CSATRPLYTGELFF
-	TRBJ2-7	many	TRBV6-5	TGTGCCAGCAGTTCCGGGCGTCTCTCCTACGAGCAGTACTTC	CASSSGRLSYEQYF
TRBD1	TRBJ1-1	many	TRBV29-1	TGCAGCGGACTGACAGGGGGCAGTTATTCTGAAGCTTTCTTT	CSGLTGGSYSEAFF
-	TRBJ1-5	-	TRBV5-6	TGTGCCAGCAACCCCGCGGGACCCGGCGGGCAGCCCCAGCATTTT	CASNPAGPGGQPQHF
-	TRBJ2-2	once	TRBV6-1	TGTGCCAGCGGTCGGGTGAGCACCGGGGAGCTGTTTTTT	CASGRVSTGELFF
-	TRBJ2-6	many	TRBV27	TGTGCCAGCAGCCCCGGGACCGCGGCCAACGTCCTGACTTTC	CASSPGTAANVLTF
-	TRBJ2-7	many	TRBV29-1	TGCAGCGTCTCCAGCGGGTATTACGAGCAGTACTTC	CSVSSGYYEQYF
-	TRBJ2-5	-	TRBV5-6	TGTGCCAGCAGCTCGACACCGACAGCCAGGGAGACCCAGTACTTC	CASSSTPTARETQYF
-	TRBJ2-7	many	TRBV2	TGTGCCAGCAGTGACGAGGCCTACCACCTGTACTTC	CASSDEAYHLYF
-	TRBJ2-7	many	TRBV5-1	TGCGCCAGCAGCTTAGACAGTCCCTACGAGCAGTACTTC	CASSLDSPYEQYF
-	TRBJ2-3	few	TRBV6-2/TRBV6-3	TGTGCCAGCACCGACGGAGGTCTGTGGCACAGCACAGATACGCAGTATTTT	CASTDGGLWHSTDTQYF
-	TRBJ2-7	-	TRBV18	TGTGCCAGCTCACCAGAAACCGGGGCCGGGTACGAGCAGTACTTC	CASSPETGAGYEQYF
-	TRBJ2-5	many	TRBV6-5	TGTGCCAGCAGTTACTCGAGAGGGGTAGAGACCCAGTACTTC	CASSYSRGVETQYF
-	TRBJ1-1	-	TRBV4-2	TGTGCCAGCAACCAAGGGAAGGGGAACACTGAAGCTTTCTTT	CASNQGKGNTEAFF
TRBD1	TRBJ1-2	many	TRBV11-3	TGTGCCAGCAGACCAGGGGGCGTCTATGGCTACACCTTC	CASRPGGVYGYTF
TRBD2	TRBJ2-5	many	TRBV7-6	TGTGCCAGCAGCACTCTAGCGGGGACACAAGAGACCCAGTACTTC	CASSTLAGTQETQYF
-	TRBJ1-5	many	TRBV20-1	TGCAGTGCTAGAGCGGGAAGTAATCAGCCCCAGCATTTT	CSARAGSNQPQHF
-	TRBJ2-4	many	TRBV6-1	TGTGCCAGGCCCTGGGACCCGCGACTAGCCAAAAACATTCAGTACTTC	CARPWDPRLAKNIQYF
TRBD1	TRBJ2-7	many	TRBV28	TGTGCCAGCAGCGAGACAGGGTTAGGCTACGAGCAGTACTTC	CASSETGLGYEQYF
TRBD2	TRBJ2-5	many	TRBV3-1	TGTGCCAGCAGCCAGGGACTAGCGGGGCAAGAGACCCAGTACTTC	CASSQGLAGQETQYF
TRBD1	TRBJ2-7	few	TRBV18	TGTGCCAGCTCAAAAATGGGGACAGGGACTTCCTACGAGCGGTACTTC	CASSKMGTGTSYERYF
TRBD2	TRBJ2-2	-	TRBV7-2	TGTGCCAGCAGCCCCCAGCGGGGGGGCACCGGGGAGCTGTTTTTT	CASSPQRGGTGELFF
-	TRBJ1-1	many	TRBV28	TGTGCCAGCAGTTGGTATGCTGGGGACACTGAAGCTTTCTTT	CASSWYAGDTEAFF